These 11 T cell receptor beta chains share one sample of origin, sequenced in a study of blood T cells in healthy people across ages. A J-beta primer mix and a sample-barcoded 5' primer were used in a second PCR of roughly 6 to 11 cycles. Each CDR3 protein is one row after TCRdb ran MiXCR on the 5' RACE reads. Altogether 1,800,000 or so distinct CDR3 sequences are present, about two fifths being singletons, with the ten largest covering roughly 24%. The sequenced sample consisted of blood. These receptors all stem from a human donor in good health.

This clonotype was seen a handful of times. This chain joins TRBV5-1 and TRBJ2-1, with TRBD2 matching over 13 bases. J was trimmed by 1 base and V by 3 bases; bases with no gene match: 4. CDR1 is SGHRS and CDR2 is YFSETQ in the germline V gene. The CDR3 is 17 amino acids. This chain's CDR3 is CASSSGLAGRSYNEQFF. The CDR3 DNA sequence: TGCGCCAGCAGCTCGGGACTAGCGGGGAGATCCTACAATGAGCAGTTCTTC.

The genes are TRBV20-1 and TRBJ1-5; D is unresolved. Deletions cut 6 bases from V and 0 bases from J, with 12 bases between. Germline-derived CDR1 and CDR2 are DFQATT and SNEGSKA (reference sequence). The CDR3 extends over 14 amino acids. DNA of the CDR3: TGCAGTGCCAACACGGGATATAGCAATCAGCCCCAGCATTTT. Protein sequence: CSANTGYSNQPQHF.

This clonotype was picked up a small number of times. This chain links TRBV7-8 with TRBJ2-7; 7 positions agree with TRBD1. The V gene end was trimmed by 5 bases and the J gene end by 2 bases; junction bases not matched to a gene: 9. The germline V gene encodes CDR1 SGHVS and CDR2 FQNEAQ. There are 15 residues in the CDR3. The CDR3 coding sequence is TGTGCCAGCAGCCTTCAACAGGGGTCTACCTACGAGCAGTACTTC. Amino acid sequence: CASSLQQGSTYEQYF.

The chain joins TRBV20-1 to TRBJ1-1; 8 bases are shared with TRBD1. J was trimmed by 8 bases and V by 5 bases; bases with no gene match: 13. This CDR3 has 14 residues. From germline, CDR1 is DFQATT and CDR2 SNEGSKA (reference sequence). The CDR3 region has the DNA TGCAGTGCTCCGCGGACAGGGTCTGCCTCCGAAGCTTTCTTT. This gives the protein CSAPRTGSASEAFF.

This clonotype occurred a few times. The J gene is TRBJ2-1, the V gene TRBV5-1; 9 positions agree with TRBD2. J was trimmed by 14 bases and V by 5 bases; bases with no gene match: 17. CDR3 length equals 15 residues. CDR1 SGHRS and CDR2 YFSETQ come from the germline V gene. In DNA, the CDR3 is TGCGCCAGCAGGGCCGGGGCTAGCGGGGAGAAGGGCGAGTTCTTC. Its translation: CASRAGASGEKGEFF.

The chain carries TRBV25-1 and TRBJ1-4; D might be TRBD1 (5 bases). CDR3 length: 13 residues. CDR1 and CDR2 (germline): MGHDK, SYGVNS. Trimming cost V 6 bases and J 8 bases, with 13 bases left between them. CDR3 protein: CASSEGQEEKLFF. The CDR3 DNA reads TGTGCCAGCAGCGAGGGGCAGGAGGAAAAACTGTTTTTT.

The chain joins TRBV12-3 or TRBV12-4 to TRBJ1-2; no reliable D call. Between the trimmed V and J ends, which lost 3 bases and 4 bases, there was a span of 9 bases. The CDR3 runs to 13 residues. In DNA, the CDR3 is TGTGCCAGCAGTTTCGTGGAAGGCTATGGCTACACCTTC. Translated, it gives CASSFVEGYGYTF.

This clonotype has just a few counts. The chain has TRBV5-1 and TRBJ2-6; D is tentatively TRBD1 or TRBD2 (6 bases each). The CDR3 is made up of 18 amino acids. With 0 bases removed from V and 1 base from J, the gap between germline ends came to 14 bases. Per the germline V gene, CDR1 is SGHRS and CDR2 is YFSETQ. CDR3 in DNA: TGCGCCAGCAGCTTGGAGGGGGGTAGGGCATCTGGGGCCAACGTCCTGACTTTC. Its translation: CASSLEGGRASGANVLTF.

This clonotype was found many times. The junction departs from germline at one end; a sequencing error may be responsible. The chain links TRBV7-2 to TRBJ2-6; D is uncertain. Germline CDR1 reads SGHTA; CDR2 reads FQGNSA. The length of the CDR3 is 15 residues. DNA of the CDR3: TGTGCCAGCAGTTTAGCAGTCTCTGGGGCCAACGTCCTGACTTTC. It codes for CASSLAVSGANVLTF.

This chain connects TRBV5-1 to TRBJ1-1, with D tentatively TRBD1 (6 bases). CDR1 and CDR2 from the germline V gene are SGHRS and YFSETQ. The CDR3 is 15 residues long. The V end was cut by 3 bases, the J end by 1 base, with 13 bases between. For the CDR3, the DNA is TGCGCCAGCAGCTGGGGGGCAGGCGCGAACACTGAAGCTTTCTTT. It is translated as CASSWGAGANTEAFF.

The chain recombines TRBV18 with TRBJ2-5, with TRBD2 identical over 8 bases. CDR1 and CDR2 from the germline V gene are KGHSH and LQKENI. The CDR3 contains 17 residues. With V trimmed by 0 bases and J by 2 bases, 8 bases remained unmatched. As DNA, the CDR3 is TGTGCCAGCTCACCACCGGCGGGAGGTCCGCTACAAGAGACCCAGTACTTC. Translated, it gives CASSPPAGGPLQETQYF. Full variable domain (rest looked up from reference TRBV18 and TRBJ2-5): NAGVMQNPRHLVRRRGQEARLRCSPMKGHSHVYWYRQLPEEGLKFMVYLQKENIIDESGMPKERFSAEFPKEGPSILRIQQVVRGDSAAYFCASSPPAGGPLQETQYFGPGTRLLVL.